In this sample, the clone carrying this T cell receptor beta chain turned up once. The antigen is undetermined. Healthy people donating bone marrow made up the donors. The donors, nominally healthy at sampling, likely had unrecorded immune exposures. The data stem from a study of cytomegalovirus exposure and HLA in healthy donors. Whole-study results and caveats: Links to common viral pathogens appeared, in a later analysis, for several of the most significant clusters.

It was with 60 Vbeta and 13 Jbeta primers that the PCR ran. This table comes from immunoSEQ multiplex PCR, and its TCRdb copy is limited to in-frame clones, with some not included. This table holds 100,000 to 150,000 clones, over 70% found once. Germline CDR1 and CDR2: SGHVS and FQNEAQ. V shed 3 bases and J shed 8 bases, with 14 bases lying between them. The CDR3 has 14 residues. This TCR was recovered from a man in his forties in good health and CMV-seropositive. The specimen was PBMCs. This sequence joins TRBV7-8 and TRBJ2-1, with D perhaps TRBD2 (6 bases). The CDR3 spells CASSFWQRVDEQFF. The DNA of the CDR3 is TGTGCCAGCAGCTTCTGGCAGCGGGTCGATGAGCAGTTCTTC.